This T cell receptor (beta chain) was documented in a study of T cell repertoires in ileal Crohn's disease. Overall study: Patients had a median approximately 7.5-year disease duration, and roughly 40% were active smokers. Study observations and caveats: Within the first postoperative year, endoscopy came at median roughly 7.3 months.

Stated time point: neoterminal ileum biopsy at postoperative endoscopy, about 6 months after surgery. Patients were adults with ileal or ileocolonic Crohn's disease needing resection. The method was immunoSEQ multiplex PCR; TCRdb's version includes in-frame clones alone and lacks a portion of them. The table has over 8,500 clones, about four fifths seen once. With respect to this clone: Its cognate antigen is unknown.

The CDR3 contains 14 residues. Germline V gene data show CDR1 as SEHNR and CDR2 as FQNEAQ (reference sequence). J gave up 3 bases and V 11 bases, and 10 bases lay outside the gene matches. The chain combines TRBV7-9 with TRBJ2-7; 10 bases agree with TRBD1. The TCR was taken from an adult with Crohn's disease. The sequenced material came from ileal tissue. The DNA for the CDR3 is TGTGCCTCCCGGCCCGGACAGGGGGTCTACGAGCAGTACTTC. This gives the protein CASRPGQGVYEQYF.